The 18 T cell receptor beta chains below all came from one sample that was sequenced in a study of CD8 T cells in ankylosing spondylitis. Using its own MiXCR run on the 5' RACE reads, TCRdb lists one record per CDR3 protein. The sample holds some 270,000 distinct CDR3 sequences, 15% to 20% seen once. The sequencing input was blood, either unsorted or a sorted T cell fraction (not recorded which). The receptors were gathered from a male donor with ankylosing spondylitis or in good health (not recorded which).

The CDR3 DNA reads as TGCAGCGCCCGGTGGCGGGAGAACTACGAGCAGTACTTC. This translates into CSARWRENYEQYF. The chain is built from TRBV29-1 and TRBJ2-7; TRBD2 matches 7 bases. From germline, CDR1 is SQVTM and CDR2 ANQGSEA. The length of the CDR3 is 13 residues. The J segment lost 3 bases and the V segment lost 7 bases, leaving 9 bases of the junction unmatched.

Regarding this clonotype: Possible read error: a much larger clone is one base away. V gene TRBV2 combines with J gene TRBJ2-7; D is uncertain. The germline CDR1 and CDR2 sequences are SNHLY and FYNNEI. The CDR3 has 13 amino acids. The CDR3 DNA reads TGTGCCAGCATTACGGCGAGCTCCTACGCGCAGTACTTC. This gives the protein CASITASSYAQYF.

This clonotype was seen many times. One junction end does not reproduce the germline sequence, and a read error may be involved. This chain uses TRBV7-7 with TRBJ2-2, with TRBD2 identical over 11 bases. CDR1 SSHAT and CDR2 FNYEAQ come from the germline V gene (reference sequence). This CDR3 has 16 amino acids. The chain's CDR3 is CASTKLAGEGTGELFF. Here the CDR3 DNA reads TGTGCTAGCACTAAACTAGCGGGAGAAGGCACCGGGGAGCTGTTTTTT.

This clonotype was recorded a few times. The CDR3 loop is CASSYSIFSPGTGFNQPQHF. The CDR3 DNA reads as TGTGCCAGCAGTTACTCAATATTTTCACCCGGGACAGGGTTCAATCAGCCCCAGCATTTT. The chain combines TRBV6-2 or TRBV6-3 with TRBJ1-5; 9 bases are a match to TRBD1. The CDR3 spans 20 residues. Germline assignment: CDR1 MNHEY and CDR2 SVGEGT. After removal of 0 bases from V and 3 bases from J, the junction contained 15 bases not matched to a gene.

The DNA of the CDR3 is TGTGCCAGCAGTCGACAGGCGGCAGGGACTAATGAAAAACTGTTTTTT. Its translation: CASSRQAAGTNEKLFF. The chain joins TRBV6-1 to TRBJ1-4; the D gene is possibly TRBD1 (6 bases). CDR1 and CDR2 (germline): MNHNS, SASEGT. The CDR3 consists of 16 residues. Trimming removed 5 bases from V and 2 bases from J, with 15 bases in between.

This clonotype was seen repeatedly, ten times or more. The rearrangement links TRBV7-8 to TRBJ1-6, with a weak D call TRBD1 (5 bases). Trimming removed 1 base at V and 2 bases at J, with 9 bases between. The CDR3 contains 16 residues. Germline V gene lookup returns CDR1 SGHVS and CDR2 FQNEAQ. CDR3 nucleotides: TGTGCCAGCAGCTTAGGGGGGTCGACCTATAATTCACCCCTCCACTTT. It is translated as CASSLGGSTYNSPLHF.

This CDR3 is CASSQGTRRETQYF. The CDR3 region has the DNA TGTGCCAGCAGCCAAGGGACCAGACGGGAGACCCAGTACTTC. This chain connects TRBV6-1 to TRBJ2-5; D may be TRBD1 or TRBD2 (5 bases each). Germline CDR1 and CDR2: MNHNS and SASEGT. The CDR3 is 14 residues long. V dropped 6 bases and J dropped 5 bases, with 16 bases sitting between them.

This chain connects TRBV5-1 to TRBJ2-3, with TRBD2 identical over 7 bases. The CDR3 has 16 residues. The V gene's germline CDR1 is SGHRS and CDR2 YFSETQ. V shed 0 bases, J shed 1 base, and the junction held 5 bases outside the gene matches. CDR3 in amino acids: CASSLETSRGTDTQYF. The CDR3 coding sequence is TGCGCCAGCAGCTTGGAGACTAGCCGAGGCACAGATACGCAGTATTTT.

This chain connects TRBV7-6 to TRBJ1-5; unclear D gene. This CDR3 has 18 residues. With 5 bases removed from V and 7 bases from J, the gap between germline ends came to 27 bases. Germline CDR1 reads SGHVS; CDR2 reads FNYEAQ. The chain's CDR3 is CASSPHPWGQALRQPQHF. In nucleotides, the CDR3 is TGTGCCAGCAGCCCACACCCCTGGGGTCAGGCATTACGGCAGCCCCAGCATTTT. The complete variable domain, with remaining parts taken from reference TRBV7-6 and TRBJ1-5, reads GAGVSQSPRYKVTKRGQDVALRCDPISGHVSLYWYRQALGQGPEFLTYFNYEAQQDKSGLPNDRFSAERPEGSISTLTIQRTEQRDSAMYRCASSPHPWGQALRQPQHFGDGTRLSIL.

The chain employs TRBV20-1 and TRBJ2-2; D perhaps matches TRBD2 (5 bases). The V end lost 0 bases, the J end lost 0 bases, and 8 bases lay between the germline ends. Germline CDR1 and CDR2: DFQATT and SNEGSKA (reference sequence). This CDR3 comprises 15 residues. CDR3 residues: CSARDRETNTGELFF. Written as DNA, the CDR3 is TGCAGTGCTAGAGATCGGGAAACGAACACCGGGGAGCTGTTTTTT.

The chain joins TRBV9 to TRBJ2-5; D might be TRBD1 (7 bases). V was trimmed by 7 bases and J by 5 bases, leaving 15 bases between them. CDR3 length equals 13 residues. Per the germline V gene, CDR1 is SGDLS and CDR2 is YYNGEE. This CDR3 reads CASAGGGVETQYF. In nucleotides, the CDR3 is TGTGCCAGCGCTGGAGGGGGCGTGGAGACCCAGTACTTC.

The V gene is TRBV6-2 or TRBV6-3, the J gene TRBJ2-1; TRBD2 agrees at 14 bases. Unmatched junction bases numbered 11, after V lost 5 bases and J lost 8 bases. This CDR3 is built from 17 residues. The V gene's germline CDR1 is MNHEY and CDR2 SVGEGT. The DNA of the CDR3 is TGTGCCAGCAGTCCAGGGGGGACTAGCGGGAGTAGACATGAGCAGTTCTTC. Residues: CASSPGGTSGSRHEQFF.

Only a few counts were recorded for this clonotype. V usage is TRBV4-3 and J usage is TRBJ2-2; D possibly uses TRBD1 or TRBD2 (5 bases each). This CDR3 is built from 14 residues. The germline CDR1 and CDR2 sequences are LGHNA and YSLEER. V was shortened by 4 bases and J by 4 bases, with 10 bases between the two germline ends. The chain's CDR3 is CASSLIGGTGELFF. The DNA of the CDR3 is TGCGCCAGCAGCCTAATTGGGGGCACCGGGGAGCTGTTTTTT.

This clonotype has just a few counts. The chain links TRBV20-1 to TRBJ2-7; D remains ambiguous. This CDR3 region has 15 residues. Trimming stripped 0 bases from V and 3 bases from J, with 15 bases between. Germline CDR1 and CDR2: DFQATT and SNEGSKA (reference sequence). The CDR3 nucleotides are TGCAGTGCTAGAGAGCCGTTGTCGGTAAACTACGAGCAGTACTTC. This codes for CSAREPLSVNYEQYF.

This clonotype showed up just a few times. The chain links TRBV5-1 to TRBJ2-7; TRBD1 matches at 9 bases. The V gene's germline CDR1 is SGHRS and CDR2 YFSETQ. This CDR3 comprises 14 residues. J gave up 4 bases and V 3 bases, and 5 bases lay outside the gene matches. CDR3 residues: CASSYGTGKYEQYF. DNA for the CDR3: TGCGCCAGCAGCTATGGGACAGGGAAATACGAGCAGTACTTC.

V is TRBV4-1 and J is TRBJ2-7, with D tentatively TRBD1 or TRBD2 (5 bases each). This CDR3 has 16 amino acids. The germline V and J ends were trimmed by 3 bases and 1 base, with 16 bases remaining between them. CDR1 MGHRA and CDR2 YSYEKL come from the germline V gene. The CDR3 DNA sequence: TGCGCCAGCAGCCAGGGGTTGGGACGGGCTTCCTACGAGCAGTACTTC. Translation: CASSQGLGRASYEQYF.

The CDR3 region is CSSAGGVGTEAFF. CDR3 coding DNA: TGCAGCTCGGCGGGAGGGGTAGGGACTGAAGCTTTCTTT. V and J are TRBV29-1 and TRBJ1-1, with D perhaps matching TRBD1 (5 bases). V shed 8 bases and J shed 5 bases, with 18 bases lying between them. The CDR3 length is 13 residues. CDR1 and CDR2 (germline): SQVTM, ANQGSEA.

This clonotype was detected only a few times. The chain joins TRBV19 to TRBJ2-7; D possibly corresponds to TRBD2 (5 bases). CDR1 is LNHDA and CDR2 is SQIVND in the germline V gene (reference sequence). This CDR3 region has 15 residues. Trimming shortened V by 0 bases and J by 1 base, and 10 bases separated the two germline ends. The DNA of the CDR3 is TGTGCCAGTAGTATAGATCGAGGGTCGTCCTACGAGCAGTACTTC. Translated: CASSIDRGSSYEQYF.